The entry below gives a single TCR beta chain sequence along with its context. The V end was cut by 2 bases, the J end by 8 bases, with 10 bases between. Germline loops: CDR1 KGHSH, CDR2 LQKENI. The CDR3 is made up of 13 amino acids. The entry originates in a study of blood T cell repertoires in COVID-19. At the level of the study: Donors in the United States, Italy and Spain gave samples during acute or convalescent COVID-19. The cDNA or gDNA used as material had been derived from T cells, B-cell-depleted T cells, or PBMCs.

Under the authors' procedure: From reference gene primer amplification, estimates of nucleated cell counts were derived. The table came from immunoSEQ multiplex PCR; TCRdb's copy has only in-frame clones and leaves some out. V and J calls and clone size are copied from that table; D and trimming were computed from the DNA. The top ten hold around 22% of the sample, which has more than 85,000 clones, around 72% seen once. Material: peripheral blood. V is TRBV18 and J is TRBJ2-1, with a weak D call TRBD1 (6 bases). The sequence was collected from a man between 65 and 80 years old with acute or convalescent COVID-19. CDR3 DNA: TGTGCCAGCTCACCAGTCGCAGGGGATGAGCAGTTCTTC. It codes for CASSPVAGDEQFF.